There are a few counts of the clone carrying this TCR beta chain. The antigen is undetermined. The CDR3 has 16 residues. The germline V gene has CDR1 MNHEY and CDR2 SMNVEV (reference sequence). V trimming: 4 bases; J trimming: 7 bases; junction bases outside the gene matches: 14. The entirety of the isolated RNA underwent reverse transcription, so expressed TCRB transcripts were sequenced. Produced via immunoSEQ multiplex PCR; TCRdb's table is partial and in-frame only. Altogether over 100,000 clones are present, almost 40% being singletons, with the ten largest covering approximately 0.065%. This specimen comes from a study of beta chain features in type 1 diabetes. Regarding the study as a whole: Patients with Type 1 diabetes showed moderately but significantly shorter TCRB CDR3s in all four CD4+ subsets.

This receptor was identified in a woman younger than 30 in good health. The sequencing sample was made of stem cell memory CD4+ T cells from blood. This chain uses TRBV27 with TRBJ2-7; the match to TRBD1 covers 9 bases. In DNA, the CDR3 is TGTGCCAGCAGTTCGGCGCAGGCACAGGGGGCGAATGAGCAGTACTTC. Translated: CASSSAQAQGANEQYF.